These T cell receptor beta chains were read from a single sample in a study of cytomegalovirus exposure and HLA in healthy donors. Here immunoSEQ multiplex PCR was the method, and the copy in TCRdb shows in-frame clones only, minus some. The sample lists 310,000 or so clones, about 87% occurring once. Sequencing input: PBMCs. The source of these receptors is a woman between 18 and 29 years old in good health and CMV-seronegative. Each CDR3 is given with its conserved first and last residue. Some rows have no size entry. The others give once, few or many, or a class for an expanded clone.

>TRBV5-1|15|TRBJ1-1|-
CASSLGRTVNTEAFF
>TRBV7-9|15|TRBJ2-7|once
CASSSPGQATYEQYF
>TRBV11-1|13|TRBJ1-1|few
CASSLEGPGAAFF
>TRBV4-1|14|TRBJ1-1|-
CASSLAQGFAEAFF
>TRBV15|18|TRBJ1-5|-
CATSRDAGQGAINQPQHF
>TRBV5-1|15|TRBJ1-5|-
CASSLTDSGNQPQHF
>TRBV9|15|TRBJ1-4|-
CASSVAGTGGEKLFF
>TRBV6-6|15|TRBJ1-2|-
CASSYGQGGNYGYTF
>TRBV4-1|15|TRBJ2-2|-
CASSPDQWNTGELFF
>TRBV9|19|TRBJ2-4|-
CASSPHPWGTDLAKNIQYF
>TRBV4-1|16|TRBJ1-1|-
CASSHQGGARTTEAFF
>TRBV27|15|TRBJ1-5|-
CASSPRTGGWQPQHF
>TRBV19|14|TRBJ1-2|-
CASTRDREFYGYTF
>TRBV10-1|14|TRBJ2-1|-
CASSPRGDPGEQFF